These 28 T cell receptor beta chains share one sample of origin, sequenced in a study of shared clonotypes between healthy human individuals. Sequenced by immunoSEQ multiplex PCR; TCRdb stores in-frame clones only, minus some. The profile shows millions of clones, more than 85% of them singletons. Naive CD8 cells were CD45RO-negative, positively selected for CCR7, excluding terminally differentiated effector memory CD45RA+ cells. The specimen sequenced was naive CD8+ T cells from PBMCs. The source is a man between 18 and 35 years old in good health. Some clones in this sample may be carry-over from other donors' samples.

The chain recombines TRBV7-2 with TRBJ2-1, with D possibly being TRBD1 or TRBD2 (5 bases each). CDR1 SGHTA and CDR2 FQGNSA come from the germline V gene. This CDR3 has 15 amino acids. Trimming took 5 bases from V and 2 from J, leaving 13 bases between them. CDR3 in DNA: TGTGCCAGCAGCATGGGACGGGGTACCTACAATGAGCAGTTCTTC. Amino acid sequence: CASSMGRGTYNEQFF.

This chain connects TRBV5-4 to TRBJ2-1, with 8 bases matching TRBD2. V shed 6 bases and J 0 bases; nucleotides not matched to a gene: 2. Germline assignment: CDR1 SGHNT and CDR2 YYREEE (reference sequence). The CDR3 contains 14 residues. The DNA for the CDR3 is TGTGCCAGCATGGCGGGAGGCTCCTACAATGAGCAGTTCTTC. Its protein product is CASMAGGSYNEQFF.

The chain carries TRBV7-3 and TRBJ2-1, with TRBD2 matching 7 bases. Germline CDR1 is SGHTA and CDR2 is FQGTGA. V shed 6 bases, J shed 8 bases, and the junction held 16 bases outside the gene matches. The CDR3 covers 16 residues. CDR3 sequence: CASRYPDETSRYEQFF. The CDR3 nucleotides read TGTGCCAGCAGGTACCCGGATGAGACTAGCCGCTATGAGCAGTTCTTC. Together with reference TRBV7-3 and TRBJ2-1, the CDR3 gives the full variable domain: GAGVSQTPSNKVTEKGKYVELRCDPISGHTALYWYRQSLGQGPEFLIYFQGTGAADDSGLPNDRFFAVRPEGSVSTLKIQRTERGDSAVYLCASRYPDETSRYEQFFGPGTRLTVL.

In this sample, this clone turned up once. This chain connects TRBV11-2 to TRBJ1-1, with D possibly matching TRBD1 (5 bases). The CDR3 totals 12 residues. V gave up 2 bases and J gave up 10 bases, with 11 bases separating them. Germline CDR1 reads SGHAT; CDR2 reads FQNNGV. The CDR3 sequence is CASSLRGRGAFF. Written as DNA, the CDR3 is TGTGCCAGCAGCTTACGGGGCCGCGGAGCTTTCTTT.

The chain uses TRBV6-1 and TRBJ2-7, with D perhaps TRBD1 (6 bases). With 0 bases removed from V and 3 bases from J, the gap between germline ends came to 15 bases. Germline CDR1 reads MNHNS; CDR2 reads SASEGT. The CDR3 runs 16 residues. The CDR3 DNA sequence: TGTGCCAGCAGTGAAGCGGGAAGGGACACCTACTACGAGCAGTACTTC. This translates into CASSEAGRDTYYEQYF.

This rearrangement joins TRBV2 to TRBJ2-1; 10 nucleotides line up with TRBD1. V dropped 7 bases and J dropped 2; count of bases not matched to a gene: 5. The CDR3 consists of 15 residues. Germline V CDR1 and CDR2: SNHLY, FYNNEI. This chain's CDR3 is CASNSGTGAYNEQFF. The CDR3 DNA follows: TGTGCCAGCAATTCCGGGACAGGGGCCTACAATGAGCAGTTCTTC.

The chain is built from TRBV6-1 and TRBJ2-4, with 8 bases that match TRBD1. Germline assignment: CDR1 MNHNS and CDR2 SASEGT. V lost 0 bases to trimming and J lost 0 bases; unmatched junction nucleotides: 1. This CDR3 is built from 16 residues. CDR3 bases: TGTGCCAGCAGTGAAGCGGGACAGGTAGCCAAAAACATTCAGTACTTC. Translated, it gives CASSEAGQVAKNIQYF.

The CDR3 DNA is TGTGCCATTTGGTCAGGAGGCTACACCTTC. This sequence encodes CAIWSGGYTF. The chain carries TRBV19 and TRBJ1-2, with D uncertain. Germline CDR1 LNHDA, CDR2 SQIVND (reference sequence). Deletions cut 10 bases from V and 8 bases from J, with 11 bases between. The CDR3 consists of 10 residues. Together with reference TRBV19 and TRBJ1-2, the CDR3 gives the full variable domain: DGGITQSPKYLFRKEGQNVTLSCEQNLNHDAMYWYRQDPGQGLRLIYYSQIVNDFQKGDIAEGYSVSREKKESFPLTVTSAQKNPTAFYLCAIWSGGYTFGSGTRLTVV.

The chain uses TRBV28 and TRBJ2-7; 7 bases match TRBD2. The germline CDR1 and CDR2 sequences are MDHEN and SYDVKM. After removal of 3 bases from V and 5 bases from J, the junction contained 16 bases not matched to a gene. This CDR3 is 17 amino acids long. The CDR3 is CASSFPTRWEGRHEQYF. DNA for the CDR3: TGTGCCAGCAGTTTCCCAACCCGATGGGAGGGGAGGCACGAGCAGTACTTC.

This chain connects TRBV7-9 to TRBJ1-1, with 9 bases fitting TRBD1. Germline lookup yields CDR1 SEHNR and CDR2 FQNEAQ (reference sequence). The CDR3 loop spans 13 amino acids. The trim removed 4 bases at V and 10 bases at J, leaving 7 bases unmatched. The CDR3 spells CASSSDRGRRAFF. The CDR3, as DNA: TGTGCCAGCAGCTCGGACAGGGGAAGGAGAGCTTTCTTT.

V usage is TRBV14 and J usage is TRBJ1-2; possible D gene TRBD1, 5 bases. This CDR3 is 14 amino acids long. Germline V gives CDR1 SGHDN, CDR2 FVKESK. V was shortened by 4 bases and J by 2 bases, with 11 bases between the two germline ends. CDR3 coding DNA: TGTGCCAGCAGCCTAACAGGATTAAACTATGGCTACACCTTC. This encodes CASSLTGLNYGYTF. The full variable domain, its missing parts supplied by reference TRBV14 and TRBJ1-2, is EAGVTQFPSHSVIEKGQTVTLRCDPISGHDNLYWYRRVMGKEIKFLLHFVKESKQDESGMPNNRFLAERTGGTYSTLKVQPAELEDSGVYFCASSLTGLNYGYTFGSGTRLTVV.

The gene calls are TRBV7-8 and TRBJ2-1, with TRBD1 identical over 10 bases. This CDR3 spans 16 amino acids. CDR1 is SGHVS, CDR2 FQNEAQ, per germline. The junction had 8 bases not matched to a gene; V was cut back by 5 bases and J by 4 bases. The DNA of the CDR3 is TGTGCCAGCAGCCCCCCCCGGGACAGGGGTTACAATGAGCAGTTCTTC. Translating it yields CASSPPRDRGYNEQFF.

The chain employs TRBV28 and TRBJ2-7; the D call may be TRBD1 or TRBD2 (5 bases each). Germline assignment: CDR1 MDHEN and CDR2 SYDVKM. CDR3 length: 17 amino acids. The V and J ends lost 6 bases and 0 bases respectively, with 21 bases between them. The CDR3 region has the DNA TGTGCCAGCAGCCCTTTCACCGGGACGGGCAGCTCCTACGAGCAGTACTTC. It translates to CASSPFTGTGSSYEQYF.

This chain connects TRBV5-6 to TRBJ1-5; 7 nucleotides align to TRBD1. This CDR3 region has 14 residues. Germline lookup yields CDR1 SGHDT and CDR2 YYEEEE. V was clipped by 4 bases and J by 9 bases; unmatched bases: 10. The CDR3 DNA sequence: TGTGCCAGCAGCCAAAACAGGGGTGAAGGGCCCCAGCATTTT. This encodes CASSQNRGEGPQHF.

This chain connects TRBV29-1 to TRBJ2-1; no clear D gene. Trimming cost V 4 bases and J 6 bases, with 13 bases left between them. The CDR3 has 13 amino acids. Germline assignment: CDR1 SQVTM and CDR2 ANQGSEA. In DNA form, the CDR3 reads TGCAGCGTTGCCTATAGGAGTCGCAATGAGCAGTTCTTC. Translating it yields CSVAYRSRNEQFF.

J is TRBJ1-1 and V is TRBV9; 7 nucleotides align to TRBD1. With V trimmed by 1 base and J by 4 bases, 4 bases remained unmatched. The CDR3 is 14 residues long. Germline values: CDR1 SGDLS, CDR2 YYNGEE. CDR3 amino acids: CASSVMAGGTEAFF. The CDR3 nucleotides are TGTGCCAGCAGCGTAATGGCAGGGGGCACTGAAGCTTTCTTT.

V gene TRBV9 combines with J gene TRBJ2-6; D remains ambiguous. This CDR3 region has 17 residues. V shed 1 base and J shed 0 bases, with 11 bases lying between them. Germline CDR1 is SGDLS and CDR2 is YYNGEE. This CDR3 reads CASSVSTANSGANVLTF. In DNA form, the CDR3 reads TGTGCCAGCAGCGTATCGACGGCCAACTCTGGGGCCAACGTCCTGACTTTC.

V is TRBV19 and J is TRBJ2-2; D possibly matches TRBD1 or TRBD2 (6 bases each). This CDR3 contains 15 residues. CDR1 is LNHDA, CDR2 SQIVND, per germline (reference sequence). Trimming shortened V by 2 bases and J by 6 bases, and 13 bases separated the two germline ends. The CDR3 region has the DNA TGTGCCAGTAGTATATACCGGGGGCGGGCCGGGGAGCTGTTTTTT. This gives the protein CASSIYRGRAGELFF.

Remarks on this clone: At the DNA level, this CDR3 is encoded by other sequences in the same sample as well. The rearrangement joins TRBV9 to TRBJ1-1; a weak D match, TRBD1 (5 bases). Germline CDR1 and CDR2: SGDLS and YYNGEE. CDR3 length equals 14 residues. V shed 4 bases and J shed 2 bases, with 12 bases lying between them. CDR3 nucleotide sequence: TGTGCCAGCAGCCCCGGGACCGCTAACACTGAAGCTTTCTTT. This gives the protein CASSPGTANTEAFF.

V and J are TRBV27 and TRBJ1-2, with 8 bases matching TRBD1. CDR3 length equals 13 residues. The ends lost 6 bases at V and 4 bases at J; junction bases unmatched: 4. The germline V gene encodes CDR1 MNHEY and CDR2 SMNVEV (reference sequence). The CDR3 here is CASRQDRVYGYTF. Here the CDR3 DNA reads TGTGCCAGCAGGCAGGACAGGGTCTATGGCTACACCTTC.

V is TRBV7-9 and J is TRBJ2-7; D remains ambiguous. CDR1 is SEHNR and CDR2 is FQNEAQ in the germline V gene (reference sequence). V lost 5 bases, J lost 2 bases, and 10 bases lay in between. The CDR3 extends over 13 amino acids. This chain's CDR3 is CASSQTNTYEQYF. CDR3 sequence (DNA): TGTGCCAGCAGCCAGACCAATACCTACGAGCAGTACTTC.

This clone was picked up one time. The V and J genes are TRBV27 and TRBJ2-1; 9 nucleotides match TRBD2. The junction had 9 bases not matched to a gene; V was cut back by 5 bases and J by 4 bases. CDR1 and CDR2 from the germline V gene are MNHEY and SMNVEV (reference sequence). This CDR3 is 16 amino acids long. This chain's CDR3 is CASSPRRGLAYNEQFF. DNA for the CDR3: TGTGCCAGCAGTCCGCGAAGGGGACTAGCTTACAATGAGCAGTTCTTC.

The chain's CDR3 is CASSSTGTDTQYF. Here the CDR3 DNA reads TGTGCCAGCAGTTCAACAGGCACAGATACGCAGTATTTT. V usage is TRBV27 and J usage is TRBJ2-3; D is ambiguous. V was shortened by 4 bases and J by 1 base, with 6 bases between the two germline ends. CDR3 size: 13 residues. Germline CDR1 MNHEY, CDR2 SMNVEV (reference sequence).

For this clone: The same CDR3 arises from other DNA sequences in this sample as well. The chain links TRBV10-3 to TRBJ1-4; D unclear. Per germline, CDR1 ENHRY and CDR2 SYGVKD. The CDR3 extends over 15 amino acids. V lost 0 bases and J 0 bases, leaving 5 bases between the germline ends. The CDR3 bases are TGTGCCATCAGTGAGTCGAGGTCAACTAATGAAAAACTGTTTTTT. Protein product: CAISESRSTNEKLFF.

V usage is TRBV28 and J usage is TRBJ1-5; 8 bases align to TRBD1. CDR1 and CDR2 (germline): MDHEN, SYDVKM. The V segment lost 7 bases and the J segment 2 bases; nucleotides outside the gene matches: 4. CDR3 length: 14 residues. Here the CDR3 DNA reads TGTGCCAGCAACCCGACAGGGGGCAATCAGCCCCAGCATTTT. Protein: CASNPTGGNQPQHF.

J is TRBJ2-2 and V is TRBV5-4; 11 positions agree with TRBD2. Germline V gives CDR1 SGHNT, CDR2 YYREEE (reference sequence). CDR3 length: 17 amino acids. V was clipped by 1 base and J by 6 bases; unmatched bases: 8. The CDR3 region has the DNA TGTGCCAGCAGCTTGATAGCGGGAGGGCCGTTCCCCGGGGAGCTGTTTTTT. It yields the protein CASSLIAGGPFPGELFF.

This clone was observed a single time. The CDR3: CASSLEGSTSTDTQYF. CDR3 DNA: TGTGCCAGCAGCTTAGAGGGGAGTACTAGCACAGATACGCAGTATTTT. The chain carries TRBV7-9 and TRBJ2-3; D may match TRBD1 or TRBD2 (5 bases each). CDR3 length equals 16 residues. V was trimmed by 1 base and J by 0 bases, leaving 11 bases between them. Per the germline V gene, CDR1 is SEHNR and CDR2 is FQNEAQ (reference sequence).

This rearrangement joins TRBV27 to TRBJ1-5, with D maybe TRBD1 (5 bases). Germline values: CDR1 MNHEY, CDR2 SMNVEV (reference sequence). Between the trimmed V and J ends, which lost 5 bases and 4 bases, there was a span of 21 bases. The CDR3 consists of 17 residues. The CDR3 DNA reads TGTGCCAGCAGTCTTACTCCATCGGGGGTCTTAAATCAGCCCCAGCATTTT. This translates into CASSLTPSGVLNQPQHF.